There are a few counts of the clone carrying this T cell receptor (beta chain). Its antigen is unidentified. The authors reverse transcribed all of the isolated RNA, so sequencing captured expressed TCRB transcripts. Sequenced by immunoSEQ multiplex PCR; TCRdb stores in-frame clones only, minus some. The repertoire holds more than 300,000 clones, with 10% to 15% as singletons. This sample stems from a study of beta chain features in type 1 diabetes. Study information: Regarding age, gender and cell yields, patients proved similar to healthy donors.

Germline V lookup: CDR1 LGHNA, CDR2 YSLEER. Trimming took 1 base from V and 1 from J; bases not matched to a gene: 8. The CDR3 has 17 residues. General observations from the study: The study found fewer insertions and more deletions at VDJ junctions in type 1 diabetes patients.

Donors contributed one heparinised blood draw apiece, averaging approximately 100 mL. Sorting based on CD45RO/CCR7/CD25/CD127/CD95/CD27 separated CD4+ naive, central memory, regulatory and stem cell-like memory cells. This clonotype was obtained from a man in his late teens or twenties in good health. The genes are TRBV4-3 and TRBJ2-7; TRBD1 agrees at 9 bases. Sequences were obtained from naive CD4+ T cells from blood. The CDR3 region is CASSQGNPGQGSYEQYF. The CDR3 DNA reads as TGCGCCAGCAGCCAAGGAAACCCGGGACAGGGTTCCTACGAGCAGTACTTC.